The 22 T cell receptor beta chains below come from one sample, sequenced in a study of cytomegalovirus exposure and HLA in healthy donors. The PCR had 60 Vbeta and 13 Jbeta primers. The data were produced by immunoSEQ multiplex PCR, yet TCRdb's version contains in-frame clones alone and is incomplete. The table records about 150,000 clones, around 82% of them present only once. Sequenced input: PBMCs. The receptor source for this set is a woman in her forties or fifties in good health and CMV-seropositive.

The V call is TRBV5-1, the J call TRBJ1-6; D unresolved. Germline values: CDR1 SGHRS, CDR2 YFSETQ. This CDR3 has 16 residues. V shed 4 bases and J shed 8 bases, with 19 bases lying between them. Here the CDR3 reads CASSPGGLRADSPLHF. For the CDR3, the DNA is TGCGCCAGCAGCCCCGGAGGCCTCCGGGCGGATTCACCCCTCCACTTT.

The V and J genes are TRBV7-9 and TRBJ2-1; maybe TRBD1 (6 bases). Between the trimmed V and J ends, which lost 5 bases and 2 bases, there was a span of 19 bases. The germline V gene encodes CDR1 SEHNR and CDR2 FQNEAQ (reference sequence). The CDR3 runs to 17 residues. CDR3 nucleotide sequence: TGTGCCAGCAGCCCACCCCCCGCCGGACAGACCTACAATGAGCAGTTCTTC. This encodes CASSPPPAGQTYNEQFF.

The rearrangement joins TRBV5-3 to TRBJ1-1; 7 nucleotides line up with TRBD1. TRBV5-3 is filed as an ORF, its function uncertain. The CDR3 spans 16 residues. J lost 0 bases, V lost 4 bases, and 9 bases had no gene match. The CDR3 loop is CARSGQGEGVNTEAFF. DNA of the CDR3: TGTGCCAGAAGCGGTCAGGGGGAAGGAGTGAACACTGAAGCTTTCTTT.

V is TRBV25-1 and J is TRBJ2-1, with a weak D call TRBD2 (6 bases). Trimming cost V 2 bases and J 0 bases, with 14 bases left between them. Germline CDR1 and CDR2: MGHDK and SYGVNS. The CDR3 runs to 17 residues. The CDR3 region has the DNA TGTGCCAGCAGTGAAAGGTCGGGGGTGAGCTCCTACAATGAGCAGTTCTTC. This gives the protein CASSERSGVSSYNEQFF.

This clone appeared a few times. One end of the junction fails to match germline, which may point to a read error. The chain has TRBV4-3 and TRBJ2-3, with D maybe TRBD2 (7 bases). Germline CDR1 LGHNA, CDR2 YSLEER. The CDR3 length is 14 residues. The CDR3 DNA reads as TGCGCCAGCAGCCAAGATATTAGGGGGGGCCAAATCGCTTTT. It is translated as CASSQDIRGGQIAF.

The chain links TRBV5-1 to TRBJ2-3; 10 bases match TRBD2. The germline V gene encodes CDR1 SGHRS and CDR2 YFSETQ. The CDR3 is made up of 15 amino acids. Unmatched junction bases numbered 4, after V lost 3 bases and J lost 3 bases. DNA for the CDR3: TGCGCCAGCAGCTCAGCGGGGGGGTGGACAGATACGCAGTATTTT. Translation gives CASSSAGGWTDTQYF.

The chain couples TRBV27 to TRBJ1-5, with 7 bases matching TRBD1. V was clipped by 3 bases and J by 0 bases; unmatched bases: 8. Germline-derived CDR1 and CDR2 are MNHEY and SMNVEV (reference sequence). The CDR3 runs to 17 residues. The CDR3 DNA reads as TGTGCCAGCAGTTTGAAACAAGGGGGCTCTAGCAATCAGCCCCAGCATTTT. This sequence encodes CASSLKQGGSSNQPQHF.

J is TRBJ2-3 and V is TRBV9; TRBD1 matches at 7 bases. The J segment lost 5 bases and the V segment lost 6 bases, leaving 6 bases of the junction unmatched. Germline CDR1 and CDR2: SGDLS and YYNGEE. The CDR3 consists of 13 residues. The CDR3 here is CASNRDSRDTQYF. The CDR3 DNA is TGTGCCAGCAACCGGGACAGCCGAGATACGCAGTATTTT.

The chain carries TRBV5-1 and TRBJ1-2, with a tentative D call TRBD1 (6 bases). Germline CDR1 SGHRS, CDR2 YFSETQ. V was pared by 2 bases and J by 8 bases, with 19 bases between. CDR3 length: 15 amino acids. The CDR3 region has the DNA TGCGCCAGCAGCTTAATCTCGGACAGTCTCGAGGGCTACACCTTC. Translated: CASSLISDSLEGYTF. Together with reference TRBV5-1 and TRBJ1-2, the CDR3 gives the full variable domain: KAGVTQTPRYLIKTRGQQVTLSCSPISGHRSVSWYQQTPGQGLQFLFEYFSETQRNKGNFPGRFSGRQFSNSRSEMNVSTLELGDSALYLCASSLISDSLEGYTFGSGTRLTVV.

The chain employs TRBV5-1 and TRBJ1-3; D is unresolved. Looked up from germline, CDR1 is SGHRS and CDR2 is YFSETQ. The CDR3 totals 17 residues. V lost 4 bases to trimming and J lost 3 bases, with 20 bases between them. The CDR3 sequence is CASSPGPPGFSGNTIYF. As DNA, the CDR3 is TGCGCCAGCAGCCCGGGTCCCCCTGGGTTCAGTGGAAACACCATATATTTT.

The J gene is TRBJ2-3, the V gene TRBV9; a weak D match, TRBD2 (7 bases). The germline gives CDR1 SGDLS, CDR2 YYNGEE. The V end was cut by 7 bases, the J end by 2 bases, with 17 bases between. The CDR3 loop spans 15 amino acids. The DNA of the CDR3 is TGTGCCAGCGAAAAAGGGGGGGCCTTCACAGATACGCAGTATTTT. Translating it yields CASEKGGAFTDTQYF.

The J gene is TRBJ1-3, the V gene TRBV27; 7 nucleotides line up with TRBD1. V shed 8 bases, J shed 0 bases, and the junction held 7 bases outside the gene matches. Germline assignment: CDR1 MNHEY and CDR2 SMNVEV (reference sequence). The CDR3 spans 15 residues. CDR3 nucleotide sequence: TGTGCCAGCGCGATACAGGGGACCTCTGGAAACACCATATATTTT. As protein: CASAIQGTSGNTIYF.

V is TRBV5-1 and J is TRBJ2-3; a possible D gene is TRBD1 (5 bases). The CDR3 is 16 amino acids. Germline V gene lookup returns CDR1 SGHRS and CDR2 YFSETQ. Trimming stripped 5 bases from V and 4 bases from J, with 20 bases between. CDR3 residues: CASSPIDSSSSDTQYF. The CDR3 DNA reads TGCGCCAGCAGTCCCATAGACAGTTCGAGCTCAGATACGCAGTATTTT.

CDR3 nucleotides: TGTGCCAGCAGTGAAAACGGAGCCGGGAAAGCTGGCTACACCTTC. This sequence encodes CASSENGAGKAGYTF. This chain uses TRBV6-1 with TRBJ1-2; no definite D call. Germline CDR1 reads MNHNS; CDR2 reads SASEGT. V was pared by 2 bases and J by 7 bases, with 17 bases between. The CDR3 sequence is 15 residues long.

The V gene is TRBV7-9, the J gene TRBJ2-2; 7 bases agree with TRBD1. V shed 6 bases, J shed 4 bases, and the junction held 5 bases outside the gene matches. Germline V gene sequence: CDR1 SEHNR, CDR2 FQNEAQ (reference sequence). The CDR3 is 14 amino acids. The CDR3 DNA reads TGTGCCAGCAGACCGACAGGGAGCACCGGGGAGCTGTTTTTT. It encodes CASRPTGSTGELFF.

The rearrangement uses TRBV2 and TRBJ2-5; possibly TRBD2 for D (5 bases). Germline V gene data show CDR1 as SNHLY and CDR2 as FYNNEI. Trimming removed 8 bases from V and 2 bases from J, with 9 bases in between. The CDR3 runs to 12 residues. In DNA, the CDR3 is TGTGCCAGCTCGGGCGGGCAAGAGACCCAGTACTTC. It translates to CASSGGQETQYF.

This chain uses TRBV7-9 with TRBJ2-1; weak D call: TRBD2 (5 bases). CDR1 is SEHNR and CDR2 is FQNEAQ in the germline V gene (reference sequence). Between the trimmed V and J ends, which lost 3 bases and 5 bases, there was a span of 11 bases. This CDR3 is built from 14 residues. The CDR3 is CASSFTGGDNEQFF. The CDR3, as DNA: TGTGCCAGCAGCTTTACCGGAGGAGACAATGAGCAGTTCTTC.

Only a few counts were recorded for this clone. The chain couples TRBV7-9 to TRBJ2-5; D is perhaps TRBD2 (6 bases). V was pared by 5 bases and J by 6 bases, with 10 bases between. The CDR3 is 12 amino acids. Germline V CDR1 and CDR2: SEHNR, FQNEAQ (reference sequence). CDR3 region: CASSGGAKTQYF. The CDR3 DNA sequence: TGTGCCAGCAGCGGCGGGGCCAAGACCCAGTACTTC.

This clone has a single count. This chain connects TRBV7-3 to TRBJ2-1; 10 positions agree with TRBD2. Trimming at V came to 1 base and at J to 5 bases, leaving 8 bases not matched to a gene. Germline V lookup: CDR1 SGHTA, CDR2 FQGTGA. This CDR3 spans 17 amino acids. This CDR3 is CASSLIGGAGGHNEQFF. As DNA, the CDR3 is TGTGCCAGCAGCTTAATCGGAGGAGCGGGGGGGCACAATGAGCAGTTCTTC. The full variable domain, completed using reference TRBV7-3 and TRBJ2-1, is GAGVSQTPSNKVTEKGKYVELRCDPISGHTALYWYRQSLGQGPEFLIYFQGTGAADDSGLPNDRFFAVRPEGSVSTLKIQRTERGDSAVYLCASSLIGGAGGHNEQFFGPGTRLTVL.

The genes are TRBV6-6 and TRBJ1-2; D perhaps matches TRBD1 (5 bases). CDR3 length equals 15 residues. The V and J ends lost 4 bases and 6 bases respectively, with 18 bases between them. The V gene's germline CDR1 is MNHNY and CDR2 SVGAGI (reference sequence). The CDR3, as DNA: TGTGCCAGCAGTTTCCGACCCAATAGGGGTGATGGCTACACCTTC. Translated: CASSFRPNRGDGYTF.

The chain has TRBV7-8 and TRBJ2-7; 10 nucleotides line up with TRBD1. CDR1 and CDR2 (germline): SGHVS, FQNEAQ. The length of the CDR3 is 12 residues. The V and J ends lost 10 bases and 7 bases, in that order; junction bases with no gene match: 7. The CDR3 reads CAISGTGVEQYF. Written as DNA, the CDR3 is TGTGCCATCTCGGGGACAGGGGTTGAGCAGTACTTC.

The chain combines TRBV7-2 with TRBJ2-3, with 11 positions matching TRBD2. Germline loops: CDR1 SGHTA, CDR2 FQGNSA. CDR3 size: 16 residues. After removal of 5 bases from V and 11 bases from J, the junction contained 15 bases not matched to a gene. This CDR3 reads CASSLVTSGGARGQYF. The DNA for the CDR3 is TGTGCCAGCAGCCTAGTCACTAGCGGGGGAGCGAGGGGGCAGTATTTT.